The sequence of this TCR beta chain was determined in a study of T cells expressing NK-cell markers. As for the study in general: Each TCR beta repertoire originated in sorted T cells that were CD3+CD56+NKG2C+, CD3+CD56+NKG2C- or CD3+CD56-NKG2C+.

Germline-derived CDR1 and CDR2 are DFQATT and SNEGSKA (reference sequence). The CDR3 spans 14 residues. General study results and limits: Dominance of the CD3+CD56-NKG2C+ fraction by these clonotypes also held in a handful of donors. As a fraction of CD8+ T cells, dominant NKG2C+ clonotypes reached about 1.0-7.5% in more than five donors.

With respect to this clonotype: Its antigen is undetermined.

UMIs were included in TCR beta cDNA generated by 5'RACE template switching. Reprocessing the 5' RACE reads, TCRdb reports a single entry for every CDR3 protein and omits DNA. Seen in this sample are almost 450,000 distinct CDR3 sequences; the ten most common clones hold under 7.5%. Sequenced material: blood T cells: a sorted CD56 or NKG2C T cell subset, CD4+ or CD8+ T cells, or bulk PBMC T cells (not recorded which). The TCR comes from a woman aged 18-69 years in good health. V usage is TRBV20-1 and J usage is TRBJ1-1; absent DNA, TCRdb's TRBD1 call cannot be checked. CDR3 amino acids: CSASSGAPNTEAFF.